This TCR beta chain is from a study of graft-versus-host responses after intestinal transplantation. Study observations and caveats: Graft-donor T cell macrochimerism in patients accompanied high graft-versus-host to host-versus-graft clonal ratios in allografts. There were GvH clones found in recipient marrow, and some of them appeared first in ileum or blood.

Germline V gene data show CDR1 as SGHRS and CDR2 as YFSETQ. This CDR3 contains 16 residues. V lost 3 bases, J lost 2 bases, and 7 bases stayed unmatched. Repertoires were generated with immunoSEQ multiplex PCR, while TCRdb's copy carries only in-frame clones and drops some. The sample has 84,000 or so clones, around nine tenths seen once; the top ten hold less than 0.4%. The sample holds one count of this clone. Its antigen is as yet unknown. Sequenced here: unstimulated CD4+ T cells sorted from spleen or lymph node cells, sampled before intestinal transplant. This sequence originates from a human donor who received an intestinal transplant. This sequence joins TRBV5-1 and TRBJ2-3; TRBD2 agrees at 9 bases. CDR3 nucleotide sequence: TGCGCCAGCAGCTGGACAGCGGGAGGCCCCACAGATACGCAGTATTTT. Protein: CASSWTAGGPTDTQYF.